The entry below describes one T cell receptor beta chain. Its cognate antigen is unknown. This specimen comes from a study of breast tumors, draining lymph nodes, adjacent tissues. Findings and caveats of the study: Luminal-like breast cancer showed significantly greater tumor-nontumor repertoire similarity than basal-like breast cancer did. Compared with lymph nodes, tumors were less diverse; compared with nontumor tissue, more. Data only fit, rather than demonstrated, lymph node origin of most tumor T cells. Data fit most tumor T cells coming from lymph node, expanding in tumor.

Unmatched junction bases numbered 4, after V lost 3 bases and J lost 8 bases. Germline assignment: CDR1 SGHRS and CDR2 YFSETQ. The CDR3 covers 14 residues. Axillary draining lymph nodes of breast cancer patients supplied the node samples. Via MiXCR, TCRdb re-called the multiplex PCR reads, giving one row per CDR3 protein. The table lists over 250,000 distinct CDR3 sequences, 30% of them singletons. Sequencing was done on a sample of axillary lymph node tissue. The J gene is TRBJ2-3, the V gene TRBV5-1; TRBD2 matches 12 bases. This receptor was taken from a female donor with breast cancer. Some clones in this sample may be carry-over from other donors' samples. The CDR3 region is CASSSTTSGSTQYF. Written as DNA, the CDR3 is TGCGCCAGCAGCTCCACGACTAGCGGGAGTACGCAGTATTTT. The full variable domain, with the rest looked up from reference TRBV5-1 and TRBJ2-3, is KAGVTQTPRYLIKTRGQQVTLSCSPISGHRSVSWYQQTPGQGLQFLFEYFSETQRNKGNFPGRFSGRQFSNSRSEMNVSTLELGDSALYLCASSSTTSGSTQYFGPGTRLTVL.